A single sample is the source of the 27 T cell receptor beta chains below, sequenced in a study of CD8 T cells in ankylosing spondylitis (dated by TCRdb to 2016 to 2017). The library was obtained by 5' RACE. Instrument on record: Illumina HiSeq 2500. TCRdb reran the public reads through fastp at Q25 and MiXCR, keeping productive beta chains. CDR3 protein duplicates are merged, each entry listing the most common genes and DNA. The sample table records approximately 250,000 distinct CDR3 sequences; roughly 25% of these occur just once. Together, the top ten hold 0.6% to 0.75% of the sample. The sequenced material came from blood, either unsorted or a sorted T cell fraction (not recorded which). These receptor sequences come from a male donor with ankylosing spondylitis or in good health (not recorded which).

The chain has TRBV20-1 and TRBJ2-7, with TRBD2 identical over 7 bases. This CDR3 spans 15 amino acids. Looked up from germline, CDR1 is DFQATT and CDR2 is SNEGSKA (reference sequence). The ends lost 3 bases at V and 4 bases at J; junction bases unmatched: 12. The CDR3 region is CSARSTGGGKYEQYF. The CDR3 region has the DNA TGCAGTGCTAGGTCAACGGGCGGGGGAAAATACGAGCAGTACTTC.

The V and J genes are TRBV5-8 and TRBJ2-7, with D maybe TRBD1 (5 bases). The V gene's germline CDR1 is SGHTS and CDR2 YDEGEE. The germline V and J ends were trimmed by 4 bases and 6 bases, with 14 bases remaining between them. The CDR3 covers 13 residues. In DNA, the CDR3 is TGTGCCAGCAGCCTCGGGCATGGGGCCGAGCAGTACTTC. Protein: CASSLGHGAEQYF.

V and J are TRBV5-5 and TRBJ2-4, with D unresolved. The germline V gene encodes CDR1 SGHKS and CDR2 YYEKEE (reference sequence). V lost 4 bases and J 0 bases, leaving 11 bases between the germline ends. This CDR3 region has 15 residues. The CDR3 nucleotides read TGTGCCAGCAGCCCTGACCCTGTAGCCAAAAACATTCAGTACTTC. It encodes CASSPDPVAKNIQYF.

This clonotype was seen only a few times. CDR3 bases: TGCAGTGCTCGACAGGGGGCTCGTAAGAGAGAGACCCAGTACTTC. This sequence encodes CSARQGARKRETQYF. V usage is TRBV20-1 and J usage is TRBJ2-5, with TRBD1 matching over 10 bases. In germline, CDR1 is DFQATT, CDR2 SNEGSKA (reference sequence). The CDR3 extends over 15 amino acids. V was clipped by 5 bases and J by 4 bases; unmatched bases: 10.

This clonotype was recorded many times. The chain couples TRBV5-1 to TRBJ1-6; D is uncertain. V was trimmed by 6 bases and J by 7 bases, leaving 11 bases between them. The CDR3 extends over 13 amino acids. Germline CDR1 is SGHRS and CDR2 is YFSETQ. For the CDR3, the DNA is TGCGCCAGCAAGCAGACTTGGAATTCACCCCTCCACTTT. It codes for CASKQTWNSPLHF.

There are a few counts of this clonotype. The rearrangement uses TRBV20-1 and TRBJ2-7; no clear D gene. Germline CDR1 is DFQATT and CDR2 is SNEGSKA (reference sequence). Trimming pared 8 bases from V and 4 bases from J, leaving 18 bases between. There are 13 residues in the CDR3. CDR3: CSLGKGRRYEQYF. The CDR3 coding sequence is TGCAGTTTGGGAAAGGGAAGGCGATACGAGCAGTACTTC.

This clonotype was seen once. Because it lacks the conserved phenylalanine or tryptophan at the end, this CDR3 is likely a read error. The J gene is TRBJ2-7, the V gene TRBV20-1; weak D call: TRBD2 (5 bases). CDR3 size: 11 residues. CDR1 is DFQATT and CDR2 is SNEGSKA in the germline V gene (reference sequence). V gave up 2 bases and J gave up 5 bases, with 7 bases separating them. CDR3 bases: TGCAGTGCTAGACAGAGGGACGAGCAGTACCTC. Protein sequence: CSARQRDEQYL.

This clonotype has just a few counts. The CDR3 here is CASSDTSGGTPDTQYF. Here the CDR3 DNA reads TGTGCCAGCAGCGATACTAGCGGGGGGACACCAGATACGCAGTATTTT. V usage is TRBV3-1 and J usage is TRBJ2-3; 12 bases map to TRBD2. J was trimmed by 4 bases and V by 5 bases; bases with no gene match: 7. The germline CDR1 and CDR2 sequences are LGHDT and YNNKEL (reference sequence). The CDR3 consists of 16 residues.

This clonotype was observed a few times. The V gene is TRBV20-1, the J gene TRBJ2-7; D not resolved. V was shortened by 5 bases and J by 2 bases, with 13 bases between the two germline ends. CDR3 size: 13 residues. The germline gives CDR1 DFQATT, CDR2 SNEGSKA (reference sequence). CDR3: CSASDRTPYEQYF. CDR3 coding DNA: TGCAGTGCTTCAGACCGAACCCCCTACGAGCAGTACTTC.

There are many counts of this clonotype. The CDR3 is CASSSTGTRGPETQYF. Here the CDR3 DNA reads TGTGCCAGCAGTTCCACCGGGACTAGAGGGCCAGAGACCCAGTACTTC. The chain joins TRBV7-3 to TRBJ2-5; 8 positions match TRBD2. V shed 6 bases and J 4 bases; nucleotides not matched to a gene: 13. Germline loops: CDR1 SGHTA, CDR2 FQGTGA. The CDR3 totals 16 residues.

The V call is TRBV20-1, the J call TRBJ2-2; 7 positions agree with TRBD1. The germline gives CDR1 DFQATT, CDR2 SNEGSKA (reference sequence). J was trimmed by 6 bases and V by 0 bases; bases with no gene match: 10. This CDR3 is 16 amino acids long. CDR3: CSARDWGQPQSGELFF. The CDR3 DNA sequence: TGCAGTGCTAGAGATTGGGGACAGCCACAATCCGGGGAGCTGTTTTTT.

The genes are TRBV28 and TRBJ2-7, with D perhaps being TRBD1 or TRBD2 (5 bases each). CDR3 size: 16 residues. The germline V gene has CDR1 MDHEN and CDR2 SYDVKM. V dropped 2 bases and J dropped 2 bases, with 16 bases sitting between them. CDR3 DNA sequence: TGTGCCAGCAGTTTACCTGGTGGGGGTCTTACCTACGAGCAGTACTTC. It yields the protein CASSLPGGGLTYEQYF. Filled out from reference TRBV28 and TRBJ2-7, the complete variable domain reads DVKVTQSSRYLVKRTGEKVFLECVQDMDHENMFWYRQDPGLGLRLIYFSYDVKMKEKGDIPEGYSVSREKKERFSLILESASTNQTSMYLCASSLPGGGLTYEQYFGPGTRLTVT.

This clonotype has a count of ten or more. V gene TRBV18 combines with J gene TRBJ2-5; the D gene is possibly TRBD2 (6 bases). The germline CDR1 and CDR2 sequences are KGHSH and LQKENI. The germline V and J ends were trimmed by 2 bases and 5 bases, with 12 bases remaining between them. CDR3 length: 14 residues. In nucleotides, the CDR3 is TGTGCCAGCTCACCAAAACAGGCGGGGGAGACCCAGTACTTC. Translated: CASSPKQAGETQYF.

This clonotype was seen a handful of times. CDR3 residues: CSVEDRGRETQYF. For the CDR3, the DNA is TGCAGCGTTGAAGACAGGGGGCGAGAGACCCAGTACTTC. This chain connects TRBV29-1 to TRBJ2-5; 8 bases align to TRBD1. The CDR3 is 13 amino acids. In germline, CDR1 is SQVTM, CDR2 ANQGSEA. Trimming at V came to 0 bases and at J to 4 bases, leaving 1 base not matched to a gene.

The chain combines TRBV29-1 with TRBJ2-7; 9 bases agree with TRBD1. V dropped 3 bases and J dropped 3; count of bases not matched to a gene: 3. The CDR3 totals 13 residues. Germline assignment: CDR1 SQVTM and CDR2 ANQGSEA. Written as DNA, the CDR3 is TGCAGCGTTGACCCGGGACAGGGCTACGAGCAGTACTTC. Its protein product is CSVDPGQGYEQYF.

The table lists this clonotype with many counts. The chain uses TRBV29-1 and TRBJ1-2, with 11 bases identical to TRBD1. Germline V gene sequence: CDR1 SQVTM, CDR2 ANQGSEA. This CDR3 spans 11 amino acids. In DNA, the CDR3 is TGCATCACGGGACAGGGGGATGGCTACACCTTC. The encoded protein is CITGQGDGYTF.

The J gene is TRBJ2-1, the V gene TRBV20-1; 7 positions agree with TRBD1. There are 15 residues in the CDR3. CDR1 is DFQATT and CDR2 is SNEGSKA in the germline V gene (reference sequence). J lost 6 bases, V lost 6 bases, and 14 bases had no gene match. The CDR3 bases are TGCAGTGCCCTACCTTCGACAGGGAACAGCAATGAGCAGTTCTTC. Protein: CSALPSTGNSNEQFF.

This chain joins TRBV15 and TRBJ2-7, with unresolved D. This CDR3 has 13 residues. V was cut by 0 bases and J by 5 bases, with 8 bases left in between. Germline CDR1 and CDR2: LNHNV and YYDKDF (reference sequence). Here the CDR3 DNA reads TGTGCCACCAGCAGAGATAGACGCGACGAGCAGTACTTC. Its protein is CATSRDRRDEQYF.

To note about this clonotype: One junction end does not reproduce the germline sequence, and a read error may be involved. V and J are TRBV3-1 and TRBJ2-1; a possible D gene is TRBD1 (5 bases). Germline V CDR1 and CDR2: LGHDT, YNNKEL (reference sequence). The CDR3 contains 13 residues. This CDR3 is CASSLGFQDKGLF. The CDR3 nucleotides are TGTGCCAGCAGCCTGGGCTTCCAGGACAAAGGACTCTTC.

This clonotype was observed at least ten times. The chain uses TRBV5-1 and TRBJ2-2; D is unclear. The CDR3 is 15 amino acids. Between the trimmed V and J ends, which lost 6 bases and 0 bases, there was a span of 12 bases. Germline CDR1 and CDR2: SGHRS and YFSETQ. The CDR3 loop is CASNYDAANTGELFF. Here the CDR3 DNA reads TGCGCCAGCAACTACGACGCAGCGAACACCGGGGAGCTGTTTTTT.

This clonotype was counted at least ten times. The J gene is TRBJ1-6, the V gene TRBV29-1, with D uncertain. V was trimmed by 4 bases and J by 2 bases, leaving 6 bases between them. This CDR3 contains 13 residues. Germline V CDR1 and CDR2: SQVTM, ANQGSEA. For the CDR3, the DNA is TGCAGCGTTGCTACAGCCTATAATTCACCCCTCCACTTT. Its translation: CSVATAYNSPLHF.

A single count supports this clonotype. The chain links TRBV20-1 to TRBJ2-7, with 12 positions matching TRBD1. CDR3 length: 15 residues. The V gene's germline CDR1 is DFQATT and CDR2 SNEGSKA (reference sequence). Losses at the gene ends were 6 bases for V and 4 bases for J; bases not matched to a gene: 10. The CDR3 nucleotides read TGCAGTGCACCCCCCCGGGACAGGGGGCGATACGAGCAGTACTTC. This translates into CSAPPRDRGRYEQYF.

The CDR3 coding sequence is TGTGCCAGCAGGAGGGGTAGCGGCACCTACAATGAGCAGTTCTTC. This codes for CASRRGSGTYNEQFF. The chain couples TRBV2 to TRBJ2-1, with a possible D match to TRBD2 (6 bases). The V end was cut by 6 bases, the J end by 2 bases, with 14 bases between. The germline V gene encodes CDR1 SNHLY and CDR2 FYNNEI. CDR3 length: 15 residues.

A few counts support this clonotype. The limits of the CDR3 on the DNA are not certain, so only TCRdb's listed CDR3 is given. This chain joins TRBV6-5 and TRBJ1-1; no DNA check was done on the table's D call, TRBD1. The CDR3 sequence runs 15 residues, both termini included. The germline V gene encodes CDR1 MNHEY and CDR2 SVGAGI. The CDR3 spells CASSTSTGDVSEAFF.

This clonotype was counted many times. The V and J genes are TRBV12-3 or TRBV12-4 and TRBJ2-7; 7 positions match TRBD1. CDR3 size: 12 residues. V dropped 5 bases and J dropped 5; count of bases not matched to a gene: 3. CDR3 DNA sequence: TGTGCCAGCAGTATAGGGGGCCACGAGCAGTACTTC. It specifies CASSIGGHEQYF.

This clonotype appeared many times. This rearrangement joins TRBV20-1 to TRBJ2-7, with 7 bases aligning to TRBD1. V dropped 1 base and J dropped 3; count of bases not matched to a gene: 6. Germline V gives CDR1 DFQATT, CDR2 SNEGSKA (reference sequence). This CDR3 has 14 amino acids. The CDR3 bases are TGCAGTGCTAGAGTTGTGACAGGGAGCTACGAGCAGTACTTC. This sequence encodes CSARVVTGSYEQYF.

The rearrangement links TRBV20-1 to TRBJ2-1; 12 bases are shared with TRBD2. This CDR3 is built from 16 residues. From germline, CDR1 is DFQATT and CDR2 SNEGSKA (reference sequence). Germline trimming cut 1 base from V and 4 bases from J; bases unmatched to any gene: 5. The CDR3 spells CSARGTSGDRYNEQFF. Here the CDR3 DNA reads TGCAGTGCTAGAGGGACTAGCGGGGATCGTTACAATGAGCAGTTCTTC.